This T cell receptor (beta chain) was recovered during a study of T cells in Graves' hyperthyroidism and ophthalmopathy. Study-wide results and limits: Among clonotypes expanded in thyroid above 0.001, most were also found in blood.

Graves' hyperthyroidism showing no ophthalmopathy progression within 18 months was considered stable. About this clonotype itself: Its antigen is not known.

This CDR3 has 15 residues. V was shortened by 3 bases and J by 4 bases, with 15 bases between the two germline ends. Looked up from germline, CDR1 is MDHEN and CDR2 is SYDVKM. Researchers amplified the TCR beta CDR3 regions from RNA transcripts. Using the HTBI primer set, a first-round RT-PCR was run on the TCR CDR3. TCRdb itself ran the multiplex PCR reads through MiXCR, one entry per CDR3 protein. The table shows under 250,000 distinct CDR3 sequences, with 17% occurring only once. The sequence derives from a man in his forties or fifties with Graves' hyperthyroidism. The chain couples TRBV28 to TRBJ2-5; perhaps TRBD2 as D (6 bases). Material for sequencing was blood. DNA of the CDR3: TGTGCCAGCAGTTTCGTCGGGGGTGGGAGAGAGACCCAGTACTTC. Protein: CASSFVGGGRETQYF.